Detailed here is one T cell receptor (beta chain). Antigen unknown. Tagging with unique molecular identifiers was a feature of the TCR beta cDNA libraries. MiXCR was run by TCRdb on the PCR reads, yielding one entry per CDR3 protein. The profile shows some 800,000 distinct CDR3 sequences, about 45% of them singletons. V gave up 2 bases and J gave up 3 bases, with 13 bases separating them. Germline V gene data show CDR1 as SGHTA and CDR2 as FQGNSA. The CDR3 consists of 15 residues. These data belong to a study of post-analysis software for immune sequencing data. Study-level points and caveats: There were several TRBV segments more frequent in patients than controls, and TRBV5-6, TRBV5-1 and TRBV20-1 were among them.

This chain links TRBV7-2 with TRBJ2-5, with D maybe TRBD1 (5 bases). This receptor was identified in a girl aged 5-17 years with multiple sclerosis. Sample: blood. CDR3 amino acids: CASSLSPAREETQYF. Here the CDR3 DNA reads TGTGCCAGCAGCTTATCCCCCGCCAGGGAAGAGACCCAGTACTTC.